These 12 T cell receptor beta chains came from one sample sequenced in a study of human T cells and chemical hapten exposure (dated by TCRdb to the early 2020s). The library relied on RACE. TCRdb records NextSeq 500 as the sequencer. Through fastp at Q25 and MiXCR, TCRdb rebuilt clones from the public reads, retaining in-frame beta chains. All rows with the same CDR3 protein become a single entry with the most common DNA and genes. This sample is represented by tens of thousands of distinct CDR3 sequences; approximately 29% of them were singletons. The ten largest clones add up to about 9.6% of the sample. The time point label, as the study defines it: patch test 1, 2 weeks after DPC sensitization. The sample's treatment or condition label is to be understood as: therapeutic diphenylcyclopropenone sensitization with weekly scalp DPC. The specimen was whole blood, collected in connection with sensitization to the hapten diphenylcyclopropenone (DPC). These receptors originate from a man aged 35 to 55 with alopecia areata. Some clones in this sample may be carry-over from other donors' samples.

The chain employs TRBV12-3 or TRBV12-4 and TRBJ2-6; 7 positions match TRBD1. This CDR3 region has 15 residues. V gave up 6 bases and J gave up 2 bases; unmatched junction bases: 4. The CDR3 sequence is CASRTTGTGANVLTF. DNA of the CDR3: TGTGCCAGCAGAACGACAGGGACTGGGGCCAACGTCCTGACTTTC.

This clonotype was recorded a few times. This rearrangement joins TRBV9 to TRBJ1-1, with D unclear. Trimming took 3 bases from V and 0 from J, leaving 12 bases between them. This CDR3 contains 15 residues. Germline CDR1 reads SGDLS; CDR2 reads YYNGEE. The DNA for the CDR3 is TGTGCCAGCAGCGAGTCAACGAGCATGAACACTGAAGCTTTCTTT. It yields the protein CASSESTSMNTEAFF.

This rearrangement joins TRBV14 to TRBJ2-5; either TRBD1 or TRBD2 may supply D (5 bases each). This CDR3 is built from 13 residues. V shed 1 base and J shed 3 bases, with 6 bases lying between them. Per the germline V gene, CDR1 is SGHDN and CDR2 is FVKESK. The CDR3 DNA sequence: TGTGCCAGCAGCCAAGTGGGGGAAGAGACCCAGTACTTC. Protein sequence: CASSQVGEETQYF. Using reference TRBV14 and TRBJ2-5 for the parts outside the CDR3, the full variable domain is EAGVTQFPSHSVIEKGQTVTLRCDPISGHDNLYWYRRVMGKEIKFLLHFVKESKQDESGMPNNRFLAERTGGTYSTLKVQPAELEDSGVYFCASSQVGEETQYFGPGTRLLVL.

The chain combines TRBV4-2 with TRBJ2-1; TRBD2 matches 9 bases. Looked up from germline, CDR1 is LGHNA and CDR2 is YNFKEQ. This CDR3 is built from 15 residues. Germline trimming cut 4 bases from V and 7 bases from J; bases unmatched to any gene: 8. The CDR3: CASSPGTSSSNEQFF. CDR3 in DNA: TGTGCCAGCAGCCCCGGGACTAGCAGTTCAAATGAGCAGTTCTTC.

This chain joins TRBV24-1 and TRBJ2-1, with 8 bases fitting TRBD2. The CDR3 is 16 residues long. V shed 0 bases and J 4 bases; nucleotides not matched to a gene: 4. The V gene's germline CDR1 is KGHDR and CDR2 SFDVKD. DNA for the CDR3: TGTGCCACCAGTGATTTGGTAGCGGGAAAATACAATGAGCAGTTCTTC. This sequence encodes CATSDLVAGKYNEQFF.

On this clonotype: One junction end disagrees with the germline gene, perhaps due to a read error. The CDR3 DNA sequence: TGTGCCAGCAGTTTCTATTCCCGGGTCCATTTT. Translated: CASSFYSRVHF. This chain uses TRBV12-3 or TRBV12-4 with TRBJ1-3, with D unclear. The CDR3 is 11 amino acids.

In this sample, this clonotype turned up a few times. The rearrangement joins TRBV11-1 to TRBJ2-4, with D hard to call. With 5 bases removed from V and 0 bases from J, the gap between germline ends came to 17 bases. The CDR3 extends over 17 amino acids. Germline V gene data show CDR1 as SGHAT and CDR2 as FQDESV (reference sequence). The CDR3 DNA sequence: TGTGCCAGCAGCGGCGAGAGGACCCAGCTAGCCAAAAACATTCAGTACTTC. Amino acid sequence: CASSGERTQLAKNIQYF.

The sample holds a few counts of this clonotype. CDR3 loop: CSAEKNTGFGTDTQYF. The CDR3 DNA sequence: TGCAGTGCTGAAAAAAATACAGGGTTCGGCACAGATACGCAGTATTTT. The chain carries TRBV20-1 and TRBJ2-3, with D perhaps matching TRBD1 (6 bases). The CDR3 totals 16 residues. The V gene's germline CDR1 is DFQATT and CDR2 SNEGSKA (reference sequence). The germline V and J ends were trimmed by 5 bases and 1 base, with 19 bases remaining between them.

V usage is TRBV25-1 and J usage is TRBJ2-7; 7 bases line up with TRBD2. Germline CDR1 is MGHDK and CDR2 is SYGVNS. CDR3 length equals 12 residues. Trimming took 4 bases from V and 7 from J; bases not matched to a gene: 4. The CDR3 bases are TGTGCCAGCAGTGTGCGGGAGTGGGAGCAGTACTTC. Amino acid sequence: CASSVREWEQYF.

This clonotype occurred a few times. The chain links TRBV7-9 to TRBJ2-5, with D tentatively TRBD1 (7 bases). With 6 bases removed from V and 1 base from J, the gap between germline ends came to 15 bases. Germline loops: CDR1 SEHNR, CDR2 FQNEAQ (reference sequence). CDR3 length equals 15 residues. The DNA for the CDR3 is TGTGCCAGCAGTAGGAGGGGGCAGATCCAAGAGACCCAGTACTTC. Its translation is CASSRRGQIQETQYF.

The genes are TRBV5-1 and TRBJ2-7; tentative D call: TRBD2 (5 bases). V lost 7 bases and J lost 2, with 10 bases in between. This CDR3 is 12 amino acids long. Per germline, CDR1 SGHRS and CDR2 YFSETQ. Written as DNA, the CDR3 is TGCGCCAGCGGGAGTGGGACCTACGAGCAGTACTTC. This sequence encodes CASGSGTYEQYF.

This clonotype was picked up many times. The V call is TRBV12-3 or TRBV12-4, the J call TRBJ2-3; D ambiguous. The CDR3 has 11 amino acids. Trimming cost V 5 bases and J 9 bases, with 9 bases left between them. The CDR3 region is CASSPLDTQYF. CDR3 DNA: TGTGCCAGCAGTCCCTTGGACACGCAGTATTTT.